The 4 T cell receptor beta chains reported below all come from one sample, sequenced in a study of PD-1 blockade in mismatch repair-deficient tumors. Assay: immunoSEQ multiplex PCR; the TCRdb copy retains only in-frame clones and omits some. The table includes 38,000 or so clones, roughly 85% detected once. The sequencing used peripheral blood, collected approximately 1.5 years after starting pembrolizumab. These receptor sequences come from an adult with mismatch repair-deficient cancer.

The chain links TRBV9 to TRBJ2-1; perhaps TRBD2 as D (6 bases). The V end was cut by 0 bases, the J end by 7 bases, with 8 bases between. This CDR3 comprises 13 residues. The germline CDR1 and CDR2 sequences are SGDLS and YYNGEE. The CDR3 reads CASSVELANEQFF. CDR3 nucleotides: TGTGCCAGCAGCGTAGAACTAGCTAATGAGCAGTTCTTC.

The V and J genes are TRBV9 and TRBJ1-1; 7 nucleotides agree with TRBD1. CDR3 size: 16 residues. Germline V lookup: CDR1 SGDLS, CDR2 YYNGEE. V was pared by 0 bases and J by 4 bases, with 9 bases of the junction left unmatched. CDR3 protein: CASSVARQGYLTEAFF. The CDR3, as DNA: TGTGCCAGCAGCGTAGCCCGACAGGGATACCTCACTGAAGCTTTCTTT.

The chain uses TRBV19 and TRBJ1-3, with D tentatively TRBD1 (6 bases). V gave up 3 bases and J gave up 0 bases, with 6 bases separating them. The CDR3 is 14 amino acids. From germline, CDR1 is LNHDA and CDR2 SQIVND (reference sequence). Written as DNA, the CDR3 is TGTGCCAGTAGTATGGACAGCTCTGGAAACACCATATATTTT. Translated, it gives CASSMDSSGNTIYF.

The CDR3 sequence is CASSAVENYGYTF. Written as DNA, the CDR3 is TGTGCCAGCAGTGCCGTCGAAAACTATGGCTACACCTTC. The chain recombines TRBV2 with TRBJ1-2, with D uncertain. This CDR3 has 13 residues. The ends were cut back, 4 bases at V and 2 bases at J, with 8 bases in the middle. Per the germline V gene, CDR1 is SNHLY and CDR2 is FYNNEI.